This record looks at one T cell receptor beta chain sequence and its context. This CDR3 has 13 amino acids. CDR1 is SGDLS, CDR2 YYNGEE, per germline. With V trimmed by 2 bases and J by 5 bases, 0 bases remained unmatched. Generated by immunoSEQ multiplex PCR, the TCRdb table keeps only in-frame clones and is missing some. The data show around 57,000 clones, roughly 91% seen once. The sample is drawn from a study of T cell changes during pregnancy in multiple sclerosis. The chain carries TRBV9 and TRBJ2-1; 8 bases fit TRBD2. This TCR was sampled from a female donor in good health, enrolled as a control in a pregnancy study. This sample comprised peripheral blood, obtained after pregnancy. The CDR3 is CASSVSGDNEQFF. DNA of the CDR3: TGTGCCAGCAGCGTTAGCGGGGACAATGAGCAGTTCTTC.